This T cell receptor beta chain was observed in a study of monozygotic twins with inflammatory bowel disease. Using the 5' RACE reads, TCRdb records one entry per CDR3 protein without DNA. The sample includes 300,000 to 350,000 distinct CDR3 sequences. Material: blood. This clonotype was obtained from a human donor with ulcerative colitis or Crohn's disease, or a healthy co-twin of an affected twin (not recorded which).

CDR3: CATSRGGAQADTQYF. This chain connects TRBV15 to TRBJ2-3; no DNA is available, so the TRBD1 call from TCRdb remains unchecked. The CDR3 consists of 15 residues. Per germline, CDR1 LNHNV and CDR2 YYDKDF (reference sequence). The complete variable domain, with remaining parts taken from reference TRBV15 and TRBJ2-3, reads DAMVIQNPRYQVTQFGKPVTLSCSQTLNHNVMYWYQQKSSQAPKLLFHYYDKDFNNEADTPDNFQSRRPNTSFCFLDIRSPGLGDTAMYLCATSRGGAQADTQYFGPGTRLTVL.